Below are 30 T cell receptor beta chains sequenced from a single sample in a study of T cell responses to AZD1222 COVID-19 vaccine. This table comes from immunoSEQ multiplex PCR, and its TCRdb copy is limited to in-frame clones, with some not included. Of about 140,000 clones in the sample, around 89% are singletons; the top ten hold 2.5% to 3.5%. Sequenced material: peripheral blood, taken 28 days after the second AZD1222 dose. Every receptor here comes from an adult who received the AZD1222 COVID-19 vaccine.

This clone was seen repeatedly, ten times or more. The chain recombines TRBV18 with TRBJ1-4; D ambiguous. Trimming took 2 bases from V and 5 from J, leaving 6 bases between them. This CDR3 has 13 amino acids. CDR1 is KGHSH and CDR2 is LQKENI in the germline V gene. The CDR3 reads CASSPRENEKLFF. The CDR3 nucleotides are TGTGCCAGCTCACCAAGAGAGAATGAAAAACTGTTTTTT. The complete variable domain, with remaining parts taken from reference TRBV18 and TRBJ1-4, reads NAGVMQNPRHLVRRRGQEARLRCSPMKGHSHVYWYRQLPEEGLKFMVYLQKENIIDESGMPKERFSAEFPKEGPSILRIQQVVRGDSAAYFCASSPRENEKLFFGSGTQLSVL.

V is TRBV29-1 and J is TRBJ2-5; TRBD2 aligns across 10 bases. V lost 4 bases, J lost 6 bases, and 8 bases stayed unmatched. CDR1 is SQVTM and CDR2 is ANQGSEA in the germline V gene. This CDR3 contains 14 residues. DNA for the CDR3: TGCAGCGTTGTTCGACTAGCGGGTGGACAGACCCAGTACTTC. This sequence encodes CSVVRLAGGQTQYF.

The rearrangement links TRBV6-5 to TRBJ2-3; no reliable D call. CDR3 length: 13 residues. Between the trimmed V and J ends, which lost 5 bases and 4 bases, there was a span of 10 bases. From germline, CDR1 is MNHEY and CDR2 SVGAGI. The CDR3 coding sequence is TGTGCCAGCAGTACCCAAGTCGCAGATACGCAGTATTTT. It encodes CASSTQVADTQYF.

The chain recombines TRBV5-4 with TRBJ2-3; unclear D gene. Looked up from germline, CDR1 is SGHNT and CDR2 is YYREEE (reference sequence). V lost 0 bases and J 0 bases, leaving 11 bases between the germline ends. The CDR3 spans 16 residues. In DNA, the CDR3 is TGTGCCAGCAGCTTGGGGGCCAGTACTAGCACAGATACGCAGTATTTT. Encoded protein: CASSLGASTSTDTQYF.

The rearrangement links TRBV14 to TRBJ1-1; D gene ambiguous. The CDR3 contains 14 residues. CDR1 is SGHDN and CDR2 is FVKESK in the germline V gene. Trimming pared 1 base from V and 2 bases from J, leaving 8 bases between. CDR3 coding DNA: TGTGCCAGCAGCCAAGTAGGGCTTAACACTGAAGCTTTCTTT. Protein sequence: CASSQVGLNTEAFF.

The chain uses TRBV27 and TRBJ1-6; 8 bases agree with TRBD1. The junction had 4 bases not matched to a gene; V was cut back by 7 bases and J by 5 bases. Germline-derived CDR1 and CDR2 are MNHEY and SMNVEV (reference sequence). CDR3 size: 14 residues. Here the CDR3 DNA reads TGTGCCAGCACAGACAGGGGACATAATTCACCCCTCCACTTT. This translates into CASTDRGHNSPLHF.

The chain couples TRBV27 to TRBJ2-5; D is possibly TRBD1 or TRBD2 (5 bases each). This CDR3 is built from 13 residues. CDR1 MNHEY and CDR2 SMNVEV come from the germline V gene (reference sequence). The V gene lost 5 bases and the J gene lost 5 bases, with 12 bases spanning the gap. In DNA form, the CDR3 reads TGTGCCAGCAGTGGAGGACATGCGGAGACCCAGTACTTC. Translation gives CASSGGHAETQYF.

V usage is TRBV5-5 and J usage is TRBJ1-2; no definite D call. Germline CDR1 reads SGHKS; CDR2 reads YYEKEE (reference sequence). This CDR3 spans 13 amino acids. V was trimmed by 2 bases and J by 5 bases, leaving 10 bases between them. Here the CDR3 DNA reads TGTGCCAGCAGCTTAATTGGGATTTATGGCTACACCTTC. Translating it yields CASSLIGIYGYTF.

The chain employs TRBV7-9 and TRBJ1-1, with D hard to call. Trimming took 2 bases from V and 7 from J, leaving 11 bases between them. The CDR3 length is 13 residues. CDR1 and CDR2 (germline): SEHNR, FQNEAQ (reference sequence). DNA for the CDR3: TGTGCCAGCAGCTTAAGGGCAGGAGGTGAAGCTTTCTTT. It is translated as CASSLRAGGEAFF.

The chain combines TRBV28 with TRBJ2-1; D is ambiguous. CDR3 length: 15 residues. Trimming removed 6 bases from V and 0 bases from J, with 12 bases in between. Germline values: CDR1 MDHEN, CDR2 SYDVKM. Here the CDR3 reads CASSSGSSSYNEQFF. CDR3 DNA: TGTGCCAGCAGCTCCGGGTCAAGCTCCTACAATGAGCAGTTCTTC.

The V and J genes are TRBV28 and TRBJ2-7; tentatively, D is TRBD1 (6 bases). Trimming took 2 bases from V and 5 from J, leaving 16 bases between them. The CDR3 covers 15 residues. Germline V gene lookup returns CDR1 MDHEN and CDR2 SYDVKM. The CDR3: CASSLPTGINNEQYF. CDR3 in DNA: TGTGCCAGCAGTTTACCCACAGGGATCAATAACGAGCAGTACTTC.

The chain joins TRBV19 to TRBJ2-3, with 11 bases aligning to TRBD2. The V segment lost 5 bases and the J segment 2 bases; nucleotides outside the gene matches: 9. There are 17 residues in the CDR3. Germline CDR1 reads LNHDA; CDR2 reads SQIVND (reference sequence). The CDR3 sequence is CASSSPGTSGFTDTQYF. CDR3 nucleotide sequence: TGTGCCAGTAGTTCTCCCGGGACTAGCGGCTTCACAGATACGCAGTATTTT.

The count of this clone is one. The rearrangement links TRBV6-5 to TRBJ1-2; no clear D. V dropped 5 bases and J dropped 4 bases, with 11 bases sitting between them. CDR3 length: 13 residues. The V gene's germline CDR1 is MNHEY and CDR2 SVGAGI. In nucleotides, the CDR3 is TGTGCCAGCAGTAGGGATTTGGGCTATGGCTACACCTTC. Residues: CASSRDLGYGYTF.

The rearrangement joins TRBV9 to TRBJ2-3; 12 bases agree with TRBD2. The CDR3 extends over 18 amino acids. V was clipped by 0 bases and J by 0 bases; unmatched bases: 5. Germline lookup yields CDR1 SGDLS and CDR2 YYNGEE. CDR3 sequence reads: CASSVGSSGRASTDTQYF. CDR3 nucleotides: TGTGCCAGCAGCGTAGGGTCTAGCGGGAGGGCCAGCACAGATACGCAGTATTTT.

The table lists this clone with a count of one. The chain is built from TRBV28 and TRBJ1-6; 7 nucleotides align to TRBD1. This CDR3 is built from 12 residues. J gave up 13 bases and V 3 bases, and 3 bases lay outside the gene matches. CDR1 MDHEN and CDR2 SYDVKM come from the germline V gene. The CDR3 DNA reads TGTGCCAGCAGTTTTAAGGGGGCCCCCCTCCACTTT. Protein sequence: CASSFKGAPLHF. The full variable domain, with the rest looked up from reference TRBV28 and TRBJ1-6, is DVKVTQSSRYLVKRTGEKVFLECVQDMDHENMFWYRQDPGLGLRLIYFSYDVKMKEKGDIPEGYSVSREKKERFSLILESASTNQTSMYLCASSFKGAPLHFGNGTRLTVT.

The rearrangement uses TRBV7-9 and TRBJ1-2; no clear D. The V end lost 5 bases, the J end lost 2 bases, and 15 bases lay between the germline ends. CDR1 and CDR2 from the germline V gene are SEHNR and FQNEAQ (reference sequence). This CDR3 comprises 15 residues. The DNA of the CDR3 is TGTGCCAGCAGCGACGCTCCCTCAGAGAACTATGGCTACACCTTC. The encoded protein is CASSDAPSENYGYTF. Full variable domain (remainder filled in from reference TRBV7-9 and TRBJ1-2): DTGVSQNPRHKITKRGQNVTFRCDPISEHNRLYWYRQTLGQGPEFLTYFQNEAQLEKSRLLSDRFSAERPKGSFSTLEIQRTEQGDSAMYLCASSDAPSENYGYTFGSGTRLTVV.

This sequence joins TRBV2 and TRBJ1-5, with unresolved D. With 5 bases removed from V and 1 base from J, the gap between germline ends came to 12 bases. The CDR3 length is 15 residues. Germline assignment: CDR1 SNHLY and CDR2 FYNNEI. CDR3 in DNA: TGTGCCAGCAGTACTGAGTTAGGCAGCAATCAGCCCCAGCATTTT. This codes for CASSTELGSNQPQHF. The variable domain in full, with the rest retrieved from reference TRBV2 and TRBJ1-5, is EPEVTQTPSHQVTQMGQEVILRCVPISNHLYFYWYRQILGQKVEFLVSFYNNEISEKSEIFDDQFSVERPDGSNFTLKIRSTKLEDSAMYFCASSTELGSNQPQHFGDGTRLSIL.

The rearrangement uses TRBV11-2 and TRBJ2-7, with 11 bases that match TRBD2. The CDR3 has 15 amino acids. V was pared by 6 bases and J by 3 bases, with 7 bases of the junction left unmatched. From germline, CDR1 is SGHAT and CDR2 FQNNGV. The CDR3 DNA follows: TGTGCCAGCAGACCTACCGGGACTAGCGGCTACGAGCAGTACTTC. Protein product: CASRPTGTSGYEQYF.

This sequence joins TRBV3-1 (or the pseudogene TRBV3-2) and TRBJ2-3, with TRBD1 as a possible D gene (6 bases). Germline V lookup: CDR1 LGHDT, CDR2 YNNKEL (reference sequence). CDR3 length equals 15 residues. Trimming took 5 bases from V and 7 from J, leaving 19 bases between them. The CDR3 loop is CASSSHGLRGNTQYF. CDR3 in DNA: TGTGCCAGCAGCTCGCACGGGCTGAGGGGGAATACGCAGTATTTT.

V and J are TRBV28 and TRBJ2-7; 7 nucleotides match TRBD2. Trimming at V came to 3 bases and at J to 3 bases, leaving 8 bases not matched to a gene. The CDR3 runs 15 residues. Germline CDR1 and CDR2: MDHEN and SYDVKM. The CDR3 region has the DNA TGTGCCAGCAGTTTTAGTCTAGCGGAAAACTACGAGCAGTACTTC. Protein sequence: CASSFSLAENYEQYF.

V gene TRBV7-9 combines with J gene TRBJ2-2, with TRBD2 as a possible D gene (5 bases). Germline assignment: CDR1 SEHNR and CDR2 FQNEAQ (reference sequence). V lost 11 bases to trimming and J lost 6 bases, with 10 bases between them. This CDR3 contains 11 residues. The CDR3 protein is CADRGPGELFF. The CDR3 DNA is TGTGCCGACCGGGGTCCCGGGGAGCTGTTTTTT.

This clone was seen once. The V and J genes are TRBV6-6 and TRBJ2-2; D may be TRBD1 (6 bases). V shed 6 bases and J shed 7 bases, with 9 bases lying between them. Looked up from germline, CDR1 is MNHNY and CDR2 is SVGAGI (reference sequence). This CDR3 has 12 amino acids. The CDR3 region has the DNA TGTGCCAGCAGCGCACAGGGCGGGGAGCTGTTTTTT. The encoded protein is CASSAQGGELFF.

The V gene is TRBV13, the J gene TRBJ1-2; 7 bases match TRBD1. There are 15 residues in the CDR3. J gave up 4 bases and V 2 bases, and 7 bases lay outside the gene matches. CDR1 is PRHDT and CDR2 is FYEKMQ in the germline V gene (reference sequence). The CDR3 coding sequence is TGTGCCAGCAGCTTATACGACAGGGCTGGCTATGGCTACACCTTC. This sequence encodes CASSLYDRAGYGYTF.

This chain uses TRBV30 with TRBJ1-1; TRBD1 aligns across 10 bases. V gave up 4 bases and J gave up 3 bases; unmatched junction bases: 2. Germline CDR1 reads GTSNPN; CDR2 reads SVGIG (reference sequence). The CDR3 has 13 residues. CDR3 nucleotide sequence: TGTGCCTGGAAGGGACAGGGGTACACTGAAGCTTTCTTT. Translated: CAWKGQGYTEAFF. The full variable domain, completed using reference TRBV30 and TRBJ1-1, is SQTIHQWPATLVQPVGSPLSLECTVEGTSNPNLYWYRQAAGRGLQLLFYSVGIGQISSEVPQNLSASRPQDRQFILSSKKLLLSDSGFYLCAWKGQGYTEAFFGQGTRLTVV.

The chain is built from TRBV15 and TRBJ1-2; D may be TRBD1 (5 bases). Trimming left V 3 bases short and J 5 bases short, with 10 bases between. Germline assignment: CDR1 LNHNV and CDR2 YYDKDF (reference sequence). The CDR3 has 13 residues. The CDR3 DNA reads TGTGCCACCAGCAGGGGAGGGGAGTATGGCTACACCTTC. Its protein product is CATSRGGEYGYTF.

The genes are TRBV30 and TRBJ1-2; D possibly corresponds to TRBD1 (5 bases). Germline V gene sequence: CDR1 GTSNPN, CDR2 SVGIG (reference sequence). V lost 5 bases and J 12 bases, leaving 16 bases between the germline ends. The CDR3 contains 11 residues. The CDR3 coding sequence is TGTGCCTGGGTGGGGAGTCAGGGAGACACCTTC. Amino acid sequence: CAWVGSQGDTF.

This clone was seen a single time. CDR3 protein: CASSEGSSGNTIYF. The CDR3 nucleotides read TGCGCCAGCAGCGAGGGATCCTCTGGAAACACCATATATTTT. The chain employs TRBV5-1 and TRBJ1-3; no clear D. Germline V gives CDR1 SGHRS, CDR2 YFSETQ. V lost 4 bases to trimming and J lost 0 bases, with 8 bases between them. The CDR3 runs to 14 residues.

The rearrangement links TRBV5-1 to TRBJ2-3; no firm D call. Deletions cut 1 base from V and 7 bases from J, with 13 bases between. The CDR3 covers 14 residues. The germline V gene has CDR1 SGHRS and CDR2 YFSETQ. In DNA, the CDR3 is TGCGCCAGCAGCTTGAGGAGTAGGGTAAATACGCAGTATTTT. This gives the protein CASSLRSRVNTQYF. Supplemented by reference TRBV5-1 and TRBJ2-3, the full variable domain reads KAGVTQTPRYLIKTRGQQVTLSCSPISGHRSVSWYQQTPGQGLQFLFEYFSETQRNKGNFPGRFSGRQFSNSRSEMNVSTLELGDSALYLCASSLRSRVNTQYFGPGTRLTVL.

This chain links TRBV2 with TRBJ1-5, with no clear D. CDR1 and CDR2 from the germline V gene are SNHLY and FYNNEI. CDR3 size: 13 residues. V lost 10 bases and J lost 4, with 14 bases in between. CDR3 in DNA: TGTGCCACCAGGCGGGAGGCAAATCAGCCCCAGCATTTT. Its protein is CATRREANQPQHF.

V is TRBV10-1 and J is TRBJ1-5; D remains unclear. V was trimmed by 2 bases and J by 3 bases, leaving 8 bases between them. Per the germline V gene, CDR1 is WNHNN and CDR2 is SYGVQD (reference sequence). The CDR3 runs 14 residues. The CDR3 spells CASSEGSHNQPQHF. The CDR3 DNA reads as TGCGCCAGCAGTGAGGGGTCCCACAATCAGCCCCAGCATTTT.